These T cell receptor beta chains were read from a single sample in a study of blood T cell repertoires in COVID-19. The assay was immunoSEQ multiplex PCR, and TCRdb's table has in-frame clones only and misses some. This sample has about 160,000 clones, with about nine tenths found just once. Sequenced: peripheral blood. Source of these receptors: a man in his 60s with active or convalescent COVID-19. CDR3s include the opening cysteine and the closing phenylalanine or tryptophan. Each record gives: J gene, V gene, CDR3 protein.

>TRBJ1-2|TRBV19
CASNPGQRANYGYTF
>TRBJ2-2|TRBV18
CASSPGLAGTGELFF
>TRBJ1-5|TRBV19
CASSIVGGNQPQHF
>TRBJ1-5|TRBV5-1
CASSLDRGNQPQHF
>TRBJ1-2|TRBV6-1
CASSDGQGIKGYTF
>TRBJ1-6|TRBV27
CASSPWEGRNSPLHF
>TRBJ1-1|TRBV2
CASRGGSSNTEAFF
>TRBJ1-2|TRBV7-9
CASSPQGALGYTF
>TRBJ1-1|TRBV6-5
CASSTQGQGGAFF
>TRBJ2-5|TRBV6-5
CASSYSPSRGQETQYF
>TRBJ2-1|TRBV7-9
CASSLPRTRALNEQFF
>TRBJ1-1|TRBV6-1
CASIQVSRNTEAFF
>TRBJ2-7|TRBV27
CASSFGGSYEQYF
>TRBJ1-2|TRBV5-1
CASSWAGTGDYGYTF
>TRBJ1-5|TRBV3-1/TRBV3-2
CASSRNRGEQPQHF
>TRBJ1-1|TRBV27
CASITGTANTEAFF
>TRBJ1-1|TRBV7-8
CASSFYQGMNTEAFF
>TRBJ2-7|TRBV6-5
CASSYRKGGSYEQYF
>TRBJ1-1|TRBV28
CASSLLGAKRAFF
>TRBJ2-2|TRBV2
CATDRAPGENTGELFF
>TRBJ2-5|TRBV7-9
CASSFTRASGGNQETQYF
>TRBJ1-5|TRBV5-1
CASSLASDQPQHF
>TRBJ2-1|TRBV18
CASSPPSGFLNNEQFF
>TRBJ2-1|TRBV7-2
CASSYAGGDEQFF
>TRBJ2-7|TRBV7-8
CASSLLRGEVYEQYF
>TRBJ2-7|TRBV18
CASSAGLASREQYF
>TRBJ1-1|TRBV19
CASSYLQENTEAFF
>TRBJ2-3|TRBV5-4
CASTPGLATDTQYF
>TRBJ1-3|TRBV6-5
CATKEQGWGNTIYF
>TRBJ1-2|TRBV25-1
CASSADQGGTNYGYTF
>TRBJ2-1|TRBV4-1
CASSPETSGRYNEQFF
>TRBJ2-5|TRBV28
CASSLIAGGETQYF
>TRBJ2-1|TRBV5-6
CASGGRTSGKHEQFF
>TRBJ1-2|TRBV5-4
CASSSSTGGTLYGYTF
>TRBJ1-2|TRBV7-8
CASSQGQDGYTF
>TRBJ2-7|TRBV27
CASSIGRAYEQYF
>TRBJ1-6|TRBV5-1
CASSRGQSGGNSPLHF
>TRBJ2-5|TRBV10-2
CASSEQGSETQYF
>TRBJ2-5|TRBV28
CASSFRTGWETQYF
>TRBJ1-1|TRBV11-2
CASSDRDTNTEAFF
>TRBJ2-7|TRBV5-1
CASSLATTIPSYEQYF